This TCR beta chain stems from a study of T cells in tumors after PD-1 blockade. Whole-study results and caveats: Peripheral recruitment is suggested, as some novel exhausted tumor clones were in pre-treatment blood.

Method: immunoSEQ multiplex PCR; TCRdb's copy keeps in-frame clones and lacks some. Here the sample spans about 60,000 clones, approximately 79% being singletons. Germline V gene sequence: CDR1 MGHDK, CDR2 SYGVNS. V lost 3 bases and J 9 bases, leaving 18 bases between the germline ends. The CDR3 is 15 residues long. About this clone itself: Its antigen is currently unknown.

The sequence was obtained from a human donor with basal cell carcinoma. V and J are TRBV25-1 and TRBJ2-1; the D call may be TRBD1 or TRBD2 (5 bases each). Source: PBMCs, taken after anti-PD-1 treatment. The CDR3 region is CASSDSGTAKGEQFF. For the CDR3, the DNA is TGTGCCAGCAGTGACTCCGGGACCGCCAAGGGTGAGCAGTTCTTC. Based on the CDR3 plus reference TRBV25-1 and TRBJ2-1, the full variable domain is EADIYQTPRYLVIGTGKKITLECSQTMGHDKMYWYQQDPGMELHLIHYSYGVNSTEKGDLSSESTVSRIRTEHFPLTLESARPSHTSQYLCASSDSGTAKGEQFFGPGTRLTVL.